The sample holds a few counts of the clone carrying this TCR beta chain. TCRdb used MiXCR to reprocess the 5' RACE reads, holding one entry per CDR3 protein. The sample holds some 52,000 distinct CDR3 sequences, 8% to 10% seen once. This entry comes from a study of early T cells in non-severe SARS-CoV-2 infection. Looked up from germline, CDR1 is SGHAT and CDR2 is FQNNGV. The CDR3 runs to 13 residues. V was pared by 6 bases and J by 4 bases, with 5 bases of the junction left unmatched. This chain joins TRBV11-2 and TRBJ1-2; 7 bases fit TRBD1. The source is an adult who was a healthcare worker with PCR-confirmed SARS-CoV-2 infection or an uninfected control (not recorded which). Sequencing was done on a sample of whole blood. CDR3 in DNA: TGTGCCAGCAGTCGCGGACAGGCCTATGGCTACACCTTC. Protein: CASSRGQAYGYTF.